This T cell receptor (beta chain) comes out of a study of blood T cells in healthy people across ages. With a J-beta primer mix and a sample-barcoded 5' primer, a second PCR ran roughly 6 to 11 cycles. TCRdb ran MiXCR on the 5' RACE reads and lists one entry per CDR3 protein. The sample includes about 400,000 distinct CDR3 sequences, roughly half of them seen just once. Germline assignment: CDR1 LGHNA and CDR2 YNFKEQ. This CDR3 has 17 amino acids. V lost 0 bases, J lost 4 bases, and 8 bases stayed unmatched. This sequence joins TRBV4-2 and TRBJ2-4, with 8 bases matching TRBD1. This receptor was taken from a man aged 55 to 70 in good health. The specimen sequenced was blood. Here the CDR3 reads CASSQDSQGALKNIQYF. Here the CDR3 DNA reads TGTGCCAGCAGCCAAGATTCCCAGGGGGCCCTAAAAAACATTCAGTACTTC.